This entry concerns a single T cell receptor beta chain. CDR1 is SGDLS and CDR2 is YYNGEE in the germline V gene. Germline trimming cut 4 bases from V and 3 bases from J; bases unmatched to any gene: 8. This CDR3 is built from 17 residues. The sample originates from a study of blood T cell repertoires in COVID-19. Turning to the study itself: T cells, B-cell-depleted T cells, or PBMCs supplied cDNA or gDNA.

Patients in Seattle were enrolled during active infection, then followed longitudinally. Method: immunoSEQ multiplex PCR; TCRdb's copy keeps in-frame clones and lacks some. The sample lists 150,000 to 200,000 clones, 81% occurring once. The genes are TRBV9 and TRBJ2-3; 13 bases agree with TRBD2. The source is a woman aged 35 to 49 with COVID-19, enrolled during active disease. Sample: peripheral blood. The DNA of the CDR3 is TGTGCCAGCAGCTCAGAGACTAGCGGGAGGCGGACAGATACGCAGTATTTT. The encoded protein is CASSSETSGRRTDTQYF.